This T cell receptor (beta chain) comes out of a study of T cell repertoires in cytomegalovirus infection. Turning to the study itself: Public TCR beta signatures marked donors with CMV infection and the matching HLA.

TCRdb fed the reads into MiXCR, producing one record per CDR3 protein. The repertoire holds about 260,000 distinct CDR3 sequences, with approximately 8.3% as singletons. Trimming removed 1 base at V and 0 bases at J, with 16 bases between. The CDR3 spans 18 residues. CDR1 SGHTA and CDR2 FQGNSA come from the germline V gene. Whole-study results and caveats: Carriers of CMV and the relevant HLA type were discriminated by public TCR beta frequency. CMV-specific HLA-C-restricted TCR beta clonotypes dominated the ex vivo response.

This clonotype showed up many times. Antigen specificity is unknown. Sequencing used PBMCs. The receptor was isolated from a human donor in good health (CMV status not recorded). Some clones in this sample may be carry-over from other donors' samples. V and J are TRBV7-2 and TRBJ1-5; no firm D call. The CDR3 here is CASSLGEFPPYSNQPQHF. The CDR3 DNA is TGTGCCAGCAGCTTAGGCGAATTTCCCCCCTATAGCAATCAGCCCCAGCATTTT.